The T cell receptor beta chain described here comes from a study of cytomegalovirus exposure and HLA in healthy donors. Study details: About 180 million T cells yielded 100 million to 130 million unique TCR beta sequences, as an earlier analysis found. Overall study results and limits: In a later analysis, several top co-occurrence clusters appeared linked to parvovirus B19, influenza, CMV and Epstein-Barr virus. According to an earlier analysis, most TCR beta V segments yielded productive rearrangements about 87% or about 30% of the time.

This clone showed up just a few times. Antigen: not known. Every donor was a healthy person donating bone marrow. J lost 6 bases, V lost 4 bases, and 5 bases had no gene match. The CDR3 totals 14 residues. CDR1 MDHEN and CDR2 SYDVKM come from the germline V gene. PCR involved 60 Vbeta and 13 Jbeta primers. Assay: immunoSEQ multiplex PCR; the TCRdb copy retains only in-frame clones and omits some. The data hold approximately 120,000 clones, with 81% observed a single time. Sequencing was carried out using PBMCs. The receptor's source is a woman under 40 in good health and CMV-seronegative. The chain employs TRBV28 and TRBJ2-2; 7 nucleotides align to TRBD1. CDR3 protein: CASSSPGQAGELFF. CDR3 nucleotide sequence: TGTGCCAGCAGTTCCCCCGGACAGGCCGGGGAGCTGTTTTTT.